This T cell receptor beta chain was documented in a study of blood T cell repertoires in COVID-19. Study overall: From the United States, Italy and Spain came samples of acute and convalescent COVID-19. T cells, B-cell-depleted T cells, or PBMCs provided the cDNA or gDNA that served as material.

This clone was observed a single time. One junction end does not reproduce the germline sequence, and a read error may be involved. The length of the CDR3 is 19 residues. Germline loops: CDR1 SSHAT, CDR2 FNYEAQ (reference sequence). Per the original data handling: Researchers report that nucleated cell counts were estimated from reference gene primer amplification. Measured with immunoSEQ multiplex PCR; TCRdb has only the in-frame clones, and not every one. V, J and clone size were drawn from that table, and D and trimming were deduced from the DNA. Of about 33,000 clones listed, more than 70% are singletons.

V usage is TRBV7-7 and J usage is TRBJ2-2; TRBD2 aligns across 8 bases. The sequenced material came from peripheral blood. This clonotype was obtained from a human donor in a cohort sampled during active COVID-19. CDR3 loop: CASSLAVYSGEPNTGELFF. The CDR3 bases are TGTGCTAGCAGCTTAGCGGTCTATAGCGGGGAACCGAACACCGGGGAGCTGTTTTTT.